The sequence of this T cell receptor (beta chain) was determined in a study of Tregs in tolerant kidney transplant recipients. The assay was immunoSEQ multiplex PCR, and TCRdb's table has in-frame clones only and misses some. This sample yields around 50,000 clones, of which more than 70% are seen a single time; about 5% belongs to the top ten. CDR3 length: 15 amino acids. Germline V gene lookup returns CDR1 LNHDA and CDR2 SQIVND (reference sequence). Trimming shortened V by 5 bases and J by 3 bases, and 13 bases separated the two germline ends. This clone was seen once. This TCR was sampled from a human donor in good health. The sample consisted of CD4+ T cells from blood. The rearrangement joins TRBV19 to TRBJ1-4, with a tentative D call TRBD1 (5 bases). This CDR3 is CASSSRDGANEKLFF. CDR3 nucleotide sequence: TGTGCCAGTAGTTCCCGGGACGGAGCTAATGAAAAACTGTTTTTT.